Given below is one T cell receptor beta chain in context. This sample was taken from a study of blood T cell repertoires in COVID-19. In the study overall: Whether acute or convalescent, the COVID-19 samples came from the United States, Italy and Spain. Sources were T cells, B-cell-depleted T cells, or PBMCs; the material itself was cDNA or gDNA.

Produced via immunoSEQ multiplex PCR; TCRdb's table is partial and in-frame only. The sample holds 250,000 to 300,000 clones, about nine tenths seen once. Germline V gives CDR1 MDHEN, CDR2 SYDVKM. The germline V and J ends were trimmed by 8 bases and 7 bases, with 17 bases remaining between them. CDR3 size: 14 residues. Material: peripheral blood. The chain couples TRBV28 to TRBJ1-4; D unresolved. The TCR sequence derives from a woman aged 25 to 45 with COVID-19, enrolled during active disease. The CDR3 DNA reads as TGTGCCAGCGTAGCGGGAGGTTTCTCTGAAAAACTGTTTTTT. Its translation is CASVAGGFSEKLFF.